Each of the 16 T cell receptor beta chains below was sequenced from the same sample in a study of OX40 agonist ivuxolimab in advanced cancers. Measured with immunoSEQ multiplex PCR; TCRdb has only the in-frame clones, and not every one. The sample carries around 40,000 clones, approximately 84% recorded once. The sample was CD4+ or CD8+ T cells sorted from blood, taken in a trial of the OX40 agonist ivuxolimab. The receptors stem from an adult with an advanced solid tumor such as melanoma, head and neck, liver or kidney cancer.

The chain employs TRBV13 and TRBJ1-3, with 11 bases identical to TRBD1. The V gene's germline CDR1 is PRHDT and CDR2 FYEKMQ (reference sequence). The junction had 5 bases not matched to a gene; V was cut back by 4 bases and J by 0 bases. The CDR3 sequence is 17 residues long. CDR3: CASSSGQGGLSGNTIYF. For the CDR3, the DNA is TGTGCCAGCAGCTCGGGACAGGGGGGCCTCTCTGGAAACACCATATATTTT.

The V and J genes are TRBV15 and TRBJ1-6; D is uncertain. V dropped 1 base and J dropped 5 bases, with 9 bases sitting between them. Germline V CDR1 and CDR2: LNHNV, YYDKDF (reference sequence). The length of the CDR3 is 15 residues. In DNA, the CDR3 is TGTGCCACCAGCAGAGCGCGGCCTAATAATTCACCCCTCCACTTT. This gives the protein CATSRARPNNSPLHF.

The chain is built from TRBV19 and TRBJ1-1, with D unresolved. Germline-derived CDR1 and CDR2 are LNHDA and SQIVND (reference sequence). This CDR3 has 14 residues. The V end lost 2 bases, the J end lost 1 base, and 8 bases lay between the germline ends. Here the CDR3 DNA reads TGTGCCAGTAGTATATCGTGGGGGAACACTGAAGCTTTCTTT. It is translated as CASSISWGNTEAFF.

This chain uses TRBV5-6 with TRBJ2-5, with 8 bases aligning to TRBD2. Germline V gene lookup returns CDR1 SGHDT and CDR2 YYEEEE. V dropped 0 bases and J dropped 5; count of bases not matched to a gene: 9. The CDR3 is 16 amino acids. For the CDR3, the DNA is TGTGCCAGCAGCTTGGTGGGACTAGGTTTACTCGAGACCCAGTACTTC. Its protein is CASSLVGLGLLETQYF.

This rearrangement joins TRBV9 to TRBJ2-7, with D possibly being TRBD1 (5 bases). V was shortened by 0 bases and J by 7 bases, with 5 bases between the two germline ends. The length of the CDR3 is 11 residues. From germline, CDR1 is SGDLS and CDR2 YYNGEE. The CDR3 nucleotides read TGTGCCAGCAGCGTAGCAGGGGAGCAGTACTTC. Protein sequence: CASSVAGEQYF.

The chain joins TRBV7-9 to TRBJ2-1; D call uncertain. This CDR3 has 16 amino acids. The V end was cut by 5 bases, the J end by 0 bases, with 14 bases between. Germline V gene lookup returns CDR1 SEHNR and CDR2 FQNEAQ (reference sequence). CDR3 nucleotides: TGTGCCAGCAGCCCCCAGACTTTTAGCTCCTACAATGAGCAGTTCTTC. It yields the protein CASSPQTFSSYNEQFF.

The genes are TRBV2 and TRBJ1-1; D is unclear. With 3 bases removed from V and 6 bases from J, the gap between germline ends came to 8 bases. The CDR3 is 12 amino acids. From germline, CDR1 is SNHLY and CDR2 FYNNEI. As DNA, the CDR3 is TGTGCCAGCAGTGAGGCGCGAGCTGAAGCTTTCTTT. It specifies CASSEARAEAFF.

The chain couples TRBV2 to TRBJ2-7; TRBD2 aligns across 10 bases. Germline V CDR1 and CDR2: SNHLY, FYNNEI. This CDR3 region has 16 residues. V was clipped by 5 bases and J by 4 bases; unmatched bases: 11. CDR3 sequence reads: CASSLPEREGPYEQYF. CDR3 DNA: TGTGCCAGCAGTCTCCCAGAGCGGGAGGGCCCTTACGAGCAGTACTTC.

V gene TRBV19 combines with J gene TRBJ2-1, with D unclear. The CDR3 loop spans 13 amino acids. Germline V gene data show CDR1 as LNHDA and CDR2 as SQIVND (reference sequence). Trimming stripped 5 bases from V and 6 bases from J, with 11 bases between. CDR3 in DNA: TGTGCCAGTAGTGTTGTTGGGCCCAATGAGCAGTTCTTC. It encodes CASSVVGPNEQFF.

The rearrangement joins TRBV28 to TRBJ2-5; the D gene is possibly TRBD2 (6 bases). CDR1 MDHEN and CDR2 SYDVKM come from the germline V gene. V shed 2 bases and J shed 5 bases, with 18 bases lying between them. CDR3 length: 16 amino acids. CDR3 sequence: CASSLKDYSMAETQYF. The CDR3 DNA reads TGTGCCAGCAGTTTAAAGGACTATAGTATGGCGGAGACCCAGTACTTC.

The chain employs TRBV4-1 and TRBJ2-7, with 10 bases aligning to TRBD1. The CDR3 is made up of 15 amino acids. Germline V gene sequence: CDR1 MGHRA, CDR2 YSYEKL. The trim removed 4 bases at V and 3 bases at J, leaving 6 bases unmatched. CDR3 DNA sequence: TGCGCCAGCAGCCTTGGACAGGGGGATTACTACGAGCAGTACTTC. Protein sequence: CASSLGQGDYYEQYF.

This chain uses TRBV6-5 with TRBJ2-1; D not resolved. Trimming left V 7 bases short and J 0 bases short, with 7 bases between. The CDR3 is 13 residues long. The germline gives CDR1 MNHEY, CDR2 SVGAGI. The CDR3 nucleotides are TGTGCCAGCACCAGCACCTCCTACAATGAGCAGTTCTTC. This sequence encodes CASTSTSYNEQFF.

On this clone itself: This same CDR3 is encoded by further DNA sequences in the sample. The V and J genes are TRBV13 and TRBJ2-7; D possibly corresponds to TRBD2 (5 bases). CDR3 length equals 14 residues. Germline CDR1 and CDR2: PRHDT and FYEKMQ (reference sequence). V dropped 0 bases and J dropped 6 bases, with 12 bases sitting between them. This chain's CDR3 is CASSLGGRAGEQYF. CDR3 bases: TGTGCCAGCAGCTTAGGGGGTCGGGCGGGCGAGCAGTACTTC. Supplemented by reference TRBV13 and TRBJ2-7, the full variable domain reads AAGVIQSPRHLIKEKRETATLKCYPIPRHDTVYWYQQGPGQDPQFLISFYEKMQSDKGSIPDRFSAQQFSDYHSELNMSSLELGDSALYFCASSLGGRAGEQYFGPGTRLTVT.

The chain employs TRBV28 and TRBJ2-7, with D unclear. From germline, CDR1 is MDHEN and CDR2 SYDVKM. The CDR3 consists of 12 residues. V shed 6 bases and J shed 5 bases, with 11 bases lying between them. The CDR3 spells CASSPVNHEQYF. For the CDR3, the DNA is TGTGCCAGCAGCCCGGTGAACCACGAGCAGTACTTC.

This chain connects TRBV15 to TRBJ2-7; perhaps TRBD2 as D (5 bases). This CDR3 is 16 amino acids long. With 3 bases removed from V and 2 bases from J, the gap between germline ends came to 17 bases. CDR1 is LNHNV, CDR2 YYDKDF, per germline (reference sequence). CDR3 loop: CATSSPGGPIPYEQYF. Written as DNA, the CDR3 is TGTGCCACCAGCAGCCCTGGAGGACCGATCCCCTACGAGCAGTACTTC.

In nucleotides, the CDR3 is TGTGCCAGCAGTGACTTCGACAGGGGGAGAACCTACGAGCAGTACTTC. Translation gives CASSDFDRGRTYEQYF. The chain joins TRBV6-4 to TRBJ2-7; 9 bases match TRBD1. Germline loops: CDR1 MRHNA, CDR2 SNTAGT. V shed 1 base and J 2 bases; nucleotides not matched to a gene: 6. The CDR3 runs to 16 residues.